These 14 T cell receptor beta chains share one sample of origin, sequenced in a study of blood T cell repertoires in COVID-19. The assay was immunoSEQ multiplex PCR, and TCRdb's table has in-frame clones only and misses some. Here the sample spans 75,000 or so clones, around 80% being singletons. Sequenced material: peripheral blood. The receptors here all came from a man between 60 and 70 years old with active or convalescent COVID-19.

This clone occurred many times. The CDR3 is CASSIGRDYEQYF. In DNA, the CDR3 is TGTGCCAGTAGTATTGGGCGGGACTACGAGCAGTACTTC. The gene calls are TRBV19 and TRBJ2-7, with a possible D match to TRBD2 (6 bases). The ends were cut back, 3 bases at V and 3 bases at J, with 9 bases in the middle. The CDR3 covers 13 residues. The germline CDR1 and CDR2 sequences are LNHDA and SQIVND (reference sequence).

The chain uses TRBV5-3 and TRBJ1-3; a possible D gene is TRBD1 (5 bases). TRBV5-3 counts as an open reading frame of uncertain function. This CDR3 spans 15 amino acids. V lost 5 bases and J lost 0, with 12 bases in between. The CDR3 DNA reads TGTGCCAGAAGGGGCCCGACAGCCTCTGGAAACACCATATATTTT. The encoded protein is CARRGPTASGNTIYF.

The chain couples TRBV5-4 to TRBJ1-1, with 10 bases matching TRBD1. Trimming cost V 4 bases and J 5 bases; bases outside gene matches: 5. CDR3 length: 14 residues. In germline, CDR1 is SGHNT, CDR2 YYREEE (reference sequence). CDR3 residues: CASSRQGARTEAFF. The DNA of the CDR3 is TGTGCCAGCAGCCGACAGGGGGCGCGGACTGAAGCTTTCTTT.

This chain links TRBV15 with TRBJ1-3, with TRBD1 as a possible D gene (6 bases). Trimming took off 5 bases at V and 7 bases at J, with 21 bases between the two ends. The CDR3 is 16 amino acids. Germline CDR1 is LNHNV and CDR2 is YYDKDF (reference sequence). The CDR3 DNA sequence: TGTGCCACCAGCCCCAACGAGGGGGTCGGGTCTAACACCATATATTTT. As protein: CATSPNEGVGSNTIYF. The variable domain in full, completed from reference TRBV15 and TRBJ1-3, reads DAMVIQNPRYQVTQFGKPVTLSCSQTLNHNVMYWYQQKSSQAPKLLFHYYDKDFNNEADTPDNFQSRRPNTSFCFLDIRSPGLGDTAMYLCATSPNEGVGSNTIYFGEGSWLTVV.

The genes are TRBV19 and TRBJ1-3, with TRBD1 matching over 7 bases. The V and J ends lost 7 bases and 0 bases, in that order; junction bases with no gene match: 3. The CDR3 has 14 amino acids. The germline V gene encodes CDR1 LNHDA and CDR2 SQIVND (reference sequence). The CDR3 spells CASITGDSGNTIYF. DNA for the CDR3: TGTGCCAGTATCACAGGGGACTCTGGAAACACCATATATTTT.

The chain carries TRBV6-5 and TRBJ2-2; 8 bases fit TRBD1. The CDR3 extends over 15 amino acids. V dropped 7 bases and J dropped 5; count of bases not matched to a gene: 9. Germline-derived CDR1 and CDR2 are MNHEY and SVGAGI. The CDR3 DNA is TGTGCCAGCACCCAGGGGGCCGCGAGGACCGGGGAGCTGTTTTTT. Its translation: CASTQGAARTGELFF.

This clone was recorded many times. The chain links TRBV18 to TRBJ1-3; 8 bases line up with TRBD1. With 3 bases clipped from V and 8 bases from J, the junction kept 15 bases outside the gene matches. The CDR3 extends over 17 amino acids. Germline V gives CDR1 KGHSH, CDR2 LQKENI. CDR3 coding DNA: TGTGCCAGCTCACCCTTACCCCCCCGGACAGGGCGGGACACCATATATTTT. Translation gives CASSPLPPRTGRDTIYF.

The chain has TRBV5-4 and TRBJ1-1; D possibly corresponds to TRBD1 (5 bases). CDR1 is SGHNT and CDR2 is YYREEE in the germline V gene (reference sequence). Trimming cost V 4 bases and J 0 bases, with 10 bases left between them. This CDR3 region has 14 residues. The CDR3 DNA is TGTGCCAGCAGCCCGGGACTGCTGAACACTGAAGCTTTCTTT. Protein sequence: CASSPGLLNTEAFF.

This clone was picked up one time. This sequence joins TRBV7-2 and TRBJ1-3, with D perhaps TRBD1 (5 bases). V was pared by 0 bases and J by 0 bases, with 12 bases between. This CDR3 comprises 17 residues. CDR1 SGHTA and CDR2 FQGNSA come from the germline V gene. The CDR3 nucleotides read TGTGCCAGCAGCTTAGCGGGGGGACGGGTCTCTGGAAACACCATATATTTT. Residues: CASSLAGGRVSGNTIYF.

The chain carries TRBV3-1 (or the pseudogene TRBV3-2) and TRBJ2-1, with TRBD2 matching over 9 bases. After removal of 3 bases from V and 4 bases from J, the junction contained 10 bases not matched to a gene. The germline V gene encodes CDR1 LGHDT and CDR2 YNNKEL (reference sequence). CDR3 length: 17 amino acids. In DNA, the CDR3 is TGTGCCAGCAGCCATCCTACGACTAGCGGTGCTTACAATGAGCAGTTCTTC. This gives the protein CASSHPTTSGAYNEQFF.

The chain couples TRBV11-2 to TRBJ2-1; D might be TRBD1 (5 bases). Germline CDR1 is SGHAT and CDR2 is FQNNGV. The CDR3 runs to 11 residues. V was trimmed by 6 bases and J by 10 bases, leaving 10 bases between them. The CDR3 protein is CASSPGNEQFF. In DNA form, the CDR3 reads TGTGCCAGCAGTCCAGGGAACGAGCAGTTCTTC. Based on the CDR3 plus reference TRBV11-2 and TRBJ2-1, the full variable domain is EAGVAQSPRYKIIEKRQSVAFWCNPISGHATLYWYQQILGQGPKLLIQFQNNGVVDDSQLPKDRFSAERLKGVDSTLKIQPAKLEDSAVYLCASSPGNEQFFGPGTRLTVL.

Regarding this clone: The same CDR3 arises from other DNA sequences in this sample as well. This rearrangement joins TRBV4-3 to TRBJ2-7; the D gene is possibly TRBD1 (5 bases). Germline V gene lookup returns CDR1 LGHNA and CDR2 YSLEER. The CDR3 contains 14 residues. The V and J ends lost 0 bases and 2 bases respectively, with 8 bases between them. Here the CDR3 reads CASSQDQGPYEQYF. The CDR3 nucleotides are TGCGCCAGCAGCCAAGATCAGGGCCCCTACGAGCAGTACTTC.

V gene TRBV27 combines with J gene TRBJ1-6; D remains ambiguous. The CDR3 length is 18 residues. CDR1 is MNHEY and CDR2 is SMNVEV in the germline V gene (reference sequence). Deletions cut 5 bases from V and 0 bases from J, with 17 bases between. The CDR3 is CASSPLVEGSSYNSPLHF. In DNA, the CDR3 is TGTGCCAGCAGTCCCTTGGTAGAGGGAAGCTCCTATAATTCACCCCTCCACTTT.

This clone has a single count. The J gene is TRBJ1-3, the V gene TRBV19; 8 bases line up with TRBD1. Germline V CDR1 and CDR2: LNHDA, SQIVND (reference sequence). V lost 6 bases and J lost 0; bases outside the gene matches: 1. The CDR3 totals 14 residues. Written as DNA, the CDR3 is TGTGCCAGTAGCGACAGGGGCTCTGGAAACACCATATATTTT. It specifies CASSDRGSGNTIYF.